Listed below are T cell receptor beta chains from one sample, sequenced in a study of OX40 agonist ivuxolimab in advanced cancers. Sequencing was performed with immunoSEQ multiplex PCR; in TCRdb, only in-frame clones are kept and a portion is missing. This table has about 51,000 clones, almost 90% appearing once. The specimen was CD4+ or CD8+ T cells sorted from blood, collected in a trial of the OX40 agonist ivuxolimab. These receptors originate from an adult with an advanced solid tumor such as melanoma, head and neck, liver or kidney cancer. The CDR3 runs from the conserved cysteine through the conserved F or W. D genes are given only for firm matches. Size tells how often a clone was seen (once, few, many) or the class of an expanded clone, and some rows leave it out.

CDR3 DNA: TGTGCCAGTAGTGATGGGACAGCTTTCTCTGGGGCCAACGTCCTGACTTTC; CDR3 protein: CASSDGTAFSGANVLTF; D gene: TRBD1; V gene: TRBV19; clone size: NA; J gene: TRBJ2-6; CDR3 length: 17
CDR3 DNA: TGTGCCAGCAGGTTGAGGGAGGGAGTTCGCTACGAGCAGTACTTC; CDR3 protein: CASRLREGVRYEQYF; D gene: TRBD2; V gene: TRBV28; clone size: NA; J gene: TRBJ2-7; CDR3 length: 15
CDR3 DNA: TGTGCCAGTACCGATAGGAGCGGATACGAGCAGTACTTC; CDR3 protein: CASTDRSGYEQYF; D gene: NA; V gene: TRBV19; clone size: NA; J gene: TRBJ2-7; CDR3 length: 13
CDR3 DNA: TGTGCCAGCAGCTTGCGGGGGATGGGAAATAATTCACCCCTCCACTTT; CDR3 protein: CASSLRGMGNNSPLHF; D gene: NA; V gene: TRBV11-2; clone size: few; J gene: TRBJ1-6; CDR3 length: 16
CDR3 DNA: TGTGCCAGTAGTGAGCAGGGGGCCACTGAAGCTTTCTTT; CDR3 protein: CASSEQGATEAFF; D gene: TRBD1; V gene: TRBV19; clone size: NA; J gene: TRBJ1-1; CDR3 length: 13
CDR3 DNA: TGTGCCTGGAGTGCCCATCCCGGGCCCTACAATGAGCAGTTCTTC; CDR3 protein: CAWSAHPGPYNEQFF; D gene: NA; V gene: TRBV30; clone size: NA; J gene: TRBJ2-1; CDR3 length: 15
CDR3 DNA: TGCGCCAGCAGTGAGTCGGGGCTAGCGGGAGGGAGTGAGCAGTTCTTC; CDR3 protein: CASSESGLAGGSEQFF; D gene: TRBD2; V gene: TRBV10-2; clone size: NA; J gene: TRBJ2-1; CDR3 length: 16
CDR3 DNA: TGCGCCAGCAGCCAGTTGACCGTCCAAAGCTATGGCTACACCTTC; CDR3 protein: CASSQLTVQSYGYTF; D gene: NA; V gene: TRBV4-1; clone size: NA; J gene: TRBJ1-2; CDR3 length: 15
CDR3 DNA: TGTGCCAGCAGCTTAACACCGGGACAGGGGGTCACCGGGGAGCTGTTTTTT; CDR3 protein: CASSLTPGQGVTGELFF; D gene: TRBD1; V gene: TRBV7-3; clone size: NA; J gene: TRBJ2-2; CDR3 length: 17
CDR3 DNA: TGCAGTGCTAGAGGAGGGGAGACCCAGTACTTC; CDR3 protein: CSARGGETQYF; D gene: NA; V gene: TRBV20-1; clone size: NA; J gene: TRBJ2-5; CDR3 length: 11
CDR3 DNA: TGTGCCAGCAGCCAAGGGACTAGCGGGAGTTCGGATGAGCAGTTCTTC; CDR3 protein: CASSQGTSGSSDEQFF; D gene: TRBD2; V gene: TRBV11-3; clone size: NA; J gene: TRBJ2-1; CDR3 length: 16
CDR3 DNA: TGTGCCAGCAGCTTAGTTGGGACTGGGGCCAACGTCCTGACTTTC; CDR3 protein: CASSLVGTGANVLTF; D gene: NA; V gene: TRBV5-4; clone size: NA; J gene: TRBJ2-6; CDR3 length: 15
CDR3 DNA: TGTGCCAGCAGCTTAGGACTAGCGGGGGCCTCCTACAATGAGCAGTTCTTC; CDR3 protein: CASSLGLAGASYNEQFF; D gene: TRBD2; V gene: TRBV11-3; clone size: NA; J gene: TRBJ2-1; CDR3 length: 17
CDR3 DNA: TGTGCCAGCAGCCTTCTAGCGGGAGTGGTTAATGAGCAGTTCTTC; CDR3 protein: CASSLLAGVVNEQFF; D gene: TRBD2; V gene: TRBV6-5; clone size: NA; J gene: TRBJ2-1; CDR3 length: 15
CDR3 DNA: TGTGCCAGCAGTTTATCCTTTTACATGGGATCCTACGAGCAGTACTTC; CDR3 protein: CASSLSFYMGSYEQYF; D gene: NA; V gene: TRBV27; clone size: NA; J gene: TRBJ2-7; CDR3 length: 16
CDR3 DNA: TGTGCCAGCAGCCCAGGGGACAGTGGCTACACCTTC; CDR3 protein: CASSPGDSGYTF; D gene: TRBD1; V gene: TRBV6-5; clone size: once; J gene: TRBJ1-2; CDR3 length: 12
CDR3 DNA: TGTGCCAGCAGTGTCCGGGAGACCCAGTACTTC; CDR3 protein: CASSVRETQYF; D gene: NA; V gene: TRBV2; clone size: NA; J gene: TRBJ2-5; CDR3 length: 11
CDR3 DNA: TGTGCCAGCAGCTTAGGAGGGGGAGGCACTGAAGCTTTCTTT; CDR3 protein: CASSLGGGGTEAFF; D gene: NA; V gene: TRBV7-3; clone size: NA; J gene: TRBJ1-1; CDR3 length: 14
CDR3 DNA: TGTGCCAGCAGTTTTTGGGGGGGGGACAGGGGAGGTTCACCCCTCCACTTT; CDR3 protein: CASSFWGGDRGGSPLHF; D gene: TRBD1; V gene: TRBV28; clone size: NA; J gene: TRBJ1-6; CDR3 length: 17
CDR3 DNA: TGTGCCAGCTCGGCTAACTACGAGCAGTACTTC; CDR3 protein: CASSANYEQYF; D gene: NA; V gene: TRBV11-2; clone size: NA; J gene: TRBJ2-7; CDR3 length: 11
CDR3 DNA: TGTGCCAGCTCACCGGACAGATTTCAAGAGACCCAGTACTTC; CDR3 protein: CASSPDRFQETQYF; D gene: NA; V gene: TRBV18; clone size: NA; J gene: TRBJ2-5; CDR3 length: 14
CDR3 DNA: TGTGCCAGCAGCGCCAGGGACCGCGCCAATGAGCAGTTCTTC; CDR3 protein: CASSARDRANEQFF; D gene: NA; V gene: TRBV5-4; clone size: NA; J gene: TRBJ2-1; CDR3 length: 14
CDR3 DNA: TGTGCCAGCAGTCAATACAGGGGCAATGAGCAGTTCTTC; CDR3 protein: CASSQYRGNEQFF; D gene: TRBD1; V gene: TRBV6-5; clone size: once; J gene: TRBJ2-1; CDR3 length: 13
CDR3 DNA: TGCGCCAGCAGCCCTCAGACAGGGGAGTCCTATGGCTACACCTTC; CDR3 protein: CASSPQTGESYGYTF; D gene: TRBD1; V gene: TRBV4-1; clone size: NA; J gene: TRBJ1-2; CDR3 length: 15
CDR3 DNA: TGTGCCAGCTCACTCTTCACAGGGGAGCTAGCCAAAAACATTCAGTACTTC; CDR3 protein: CASSLFTGELAKNIQYF; D gene: TRBD1; V gene: TRBV18; clone size: NA; J gene: TRBJ2-4; CDR3 length: 17
CDR3 DNA: TGTGCCAGCAGCTTGGCGGGGGGCTTCCAAGAGACCCAGTACTTC; CDR3 protein: CASSLAGGFQETQYF; D gene: NA; V gene: TRBV5-4; clone size: NA; J gene: TRBJ2-5; CDR3 length: 15
CDR3 DNA: TGTGCCAGCAGTTACGGGACTAGCGGGAGATTTGATACGCAGTATTTT; CDR3 protein: CASSYGTSGRFDTQYF; D gene: TRBD2; V gene: TRBV5-4; clone size: NA; J gene: TRBJ2-3; CDR3 length: 16
CDR3 DNA: TGTGCCAGCAGCGTAGCTACCGACAGGGGCTCACCCCTCCACTTT; CDR3 protein: CASSVATDRGSPLHF; D gene: TRBD1; V gene: TRBV9; clone size: NA; J gene: TRBJ1-6; CDR3 length: 15
CDR3 DNA: TGTGCCAGCAGCTTTGGAGGGGTGATATCGACCAATGAGCAGTTCTTC; CDR3 protein: CASSFGGVISTNEQFF; D gene: NA; V gene: TRBV11-3; clone size: NA; J gene: TRBJ2-1; CDR3 length: 16
CDR3 DNA: TGTGCCAGCAGCTTGGGGGGACAACGATATGGCTACACCTTC; CDR3 protein: CASSLGGQRYGYTF; D gene: NA; V gene: TRBV5-4; clone size: few; J gene: TRBJ1-2; CDR3 length: 14
CDR3 DNA: TGCGCCAGCAGTGATCGCCAGGGAGGGGAGCAGTACTTC; CDR3 protein: CASSDRQGGEQYF; D gene: TRBD2; V gene: TRBV10-2; clone size: few; J gene: TRBJ2-7; CDR3 length: 13
CDR3 DNA: TGTGCCAGCTCACCACGTGAACTAGCGGGTGGGCAGACCCAGTACTTC; CDR3 protein: CASSPRELAGGQTQYF; D gene: TRBD2; V gene: TRBV18; clone size: NA; J gene: TRBJ2-5; CDR3 length: 16
CDR3 DNA: TGCAGCGCCTCTAGCGGCAGCTCCTACAATGAGCAGTTCTTC; CDR3 protein: CSASSGSSYNEQFF; D gene: TRBD2; V gene: TRBV29-1; clone size: once; J gene: TRBJ2-1; CDR3 length: 14
CDR3 DNA: TGCGCCAGCAGCAAAGAAGGCTCTTTTGAGCAGTACTTC; CDR3 protein: CASSKEGSFEQYF; D gene: NA; V gene: TRBV5-1; clone size: NA; J gene: TRBJ2-7; CDR3 length: 13
CDR3 DNA: TGTGCCAGCAGTGGTGAGGGTGCGAACACCGGGGAGCTGTTTTTT; CDR3 protein: CASSGEGANTGELFF; D gene: NA; V gene: TRBV2; clone size: NA; J gene: TRBJ2-2; CDR3 length: 15
CDR3 DNA: TGTGCCAGCAGAGCAGCTCCAGCAGGGGAGTTGAACGAGCAGTACTTC; CDR3 protein: CASRAAPAGELNEQYF; D gene: NA; V gene: TRBV7-9; clone size: NA; J gene: TRBJ2-7; CDR3 length: 16
CDR3 DNA: TGTGCCAGCAGTTTAGACAGGGTGGATCAGCCCCAGCATTTT; CDR3 protein: CASSLDRVDQPQHF; D gene: TRBD1; V gene: TRBV2; clone size: few; J gene: TRBJ1-5; CDR3 length: 14
CDR3 DNA: TGTGCCAGCAGCTTGGTCGGGACAGGGGCAATGGGGGAGACCCAGTACTTC; CDR3 protein: CASSLVGTGAMGETQYF; D gene: TRBD1; V gene: TRBV5-5; clone size: NA; J gene: TRBJ2-5; CDR3 length: 17
CDR3 DNA: TGTGCCAGCTGCGGTTGGACTAGCGGGGCGAGCGAGCAGTACTTC; CDR3 protein: CASCGWTSGASEQYF; D gene: TRBD2; V gene: TRBV5-4; clone size: NA; J gene: TRBJ2-7; CDR3 length: 15
CDR3 DNA: TGTGCCAGCAGCTTGATCGGGTCGTACCAAGAGACCCAGTACTTC; CDR3 protein: CASSLIGSYQETQYF; D gene: NA; V gene: TRBV5-4; clone size: NA; J gene: TRBJ2-5; CDR3 length: 15
CDR3 DNA: TGTGCCAGCAGTTACACAGATACGCAGTATTTT; CDR3 protein: CASSYTDTQYF; D gene: NA; V gene: TRBV5-4; clone size: once; J gene: TRBJ2-3; CDR3 length: 11